The entry below gives a single T cell receptor beta chain sequence along with its context. The antigen is unknown. These data originate in a study of CD8 T cells in ankylosing spondylitis. Generation of TCR beta libraries employed quantitative 5'-RACE incorporating molecular barcodes. MiXCR was run by TCRdb on the 5' RACE reads, yielding one entry per CDR3 protein. This table holds 670,000 or so distinct CDR3 sequences, around 17% found once. General study findings and limits: Enrichment of disease-linked clones was reportedly significant in matched ankylosing spondylitis synovial fluid. In peripheral blood, disease-linked CD8+ clones occurred at relatively low frequencies. Within ankylosing spondylitis blood, a TCR beta motif made up of several highly homologous variants appeared to be characteristic.

This sequence was found in a male donor with ankylosing spondylitis. The sample consisted of blood, either unsorted or a sorted T cell fraction (not recorded which).

DNA for the CDR3: TGTGCCAGCAAGGACCCTAACAATGAGCAGTTCTTC. Encoded protein: CASKDPNNEQFF. This chain joins TRBV12-3 or TRBV12-4 and TRBJ2-1; D unresolved. CDR3 size: 12 residues. V lost 7 bases, J lost 5 bases, and 9 bases lay in between.